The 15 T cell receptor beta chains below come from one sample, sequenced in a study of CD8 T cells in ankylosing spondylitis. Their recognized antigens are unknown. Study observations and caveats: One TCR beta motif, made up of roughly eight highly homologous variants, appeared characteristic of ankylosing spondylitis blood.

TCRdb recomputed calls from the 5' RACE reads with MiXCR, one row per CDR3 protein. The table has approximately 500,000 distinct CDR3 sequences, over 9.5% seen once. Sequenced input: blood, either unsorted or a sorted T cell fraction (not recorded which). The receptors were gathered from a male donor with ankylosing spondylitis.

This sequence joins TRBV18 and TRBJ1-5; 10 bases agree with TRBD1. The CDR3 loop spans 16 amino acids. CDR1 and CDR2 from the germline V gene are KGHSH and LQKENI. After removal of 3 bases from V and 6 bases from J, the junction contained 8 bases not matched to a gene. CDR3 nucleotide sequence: TGTGCCAGCTCACCTGGACAGGGGGGGAACGGTCAGCCCCAGCATTTT. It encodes CASSPGQGGNGQPQHF.

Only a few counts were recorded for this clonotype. CDR3 coding DNA: TGTGCCAGCAGCCACCGGATTACGGGTCCCGGAAACACCATATATTTT. Protein product: CASSHRITGPGNTIYF. This chain uses TRBV3-1 with TRBJ1-3, with D uncertain. The germline V and J ends were trimmed by 3 bases and 4 bases, with 16 bases remaining between them. This CDR3 comprises 16 residues. Germline assignment: CDR1 LGHDT and CDR2 YNNKEL (reference sequence). Full variable domain (missing parts from reference TRBV3-1 and TRBJ1-3): DTAVSQTPKYLVTQMGNDKSIKCEQNLGHDTMYWYKQDSKKFLKIMFSYNNKELIINETVPNRFSPKSPDKAHLNLHINSLELGDSAVYFCASSHRITGPGNTIYFGEGSWLTVV.

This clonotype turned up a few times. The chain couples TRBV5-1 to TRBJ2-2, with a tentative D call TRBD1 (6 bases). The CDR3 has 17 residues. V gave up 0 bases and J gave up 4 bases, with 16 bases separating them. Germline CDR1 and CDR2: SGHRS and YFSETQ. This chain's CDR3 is CASSLDGTIPSTGELFF. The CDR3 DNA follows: TGCGCCAGCAGCTTGGACGGGACAATACCATCCACCGGGGAGCTGTTTTTT.

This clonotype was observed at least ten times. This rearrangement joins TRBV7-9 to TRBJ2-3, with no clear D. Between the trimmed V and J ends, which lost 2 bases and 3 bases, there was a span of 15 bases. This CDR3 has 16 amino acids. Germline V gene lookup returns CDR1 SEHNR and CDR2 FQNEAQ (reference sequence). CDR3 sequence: CASSLQEHLGTDTQYF. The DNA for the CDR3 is TGTGCCAGCAGCTTACAAGAGCACCTTGGGACAGATACGCAGTATTTT. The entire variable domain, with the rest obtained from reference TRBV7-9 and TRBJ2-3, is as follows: DTGVSQNPRHKITKRGQNVTFRCDPISEHNRLYWYRQTLGQGPEFLTYFQNEAQLEKSRLLSDRFSAERPKGSFSTLEIQRTEQGDSAMYLCASSLQEHLGTDTQYFGPGTRLTVL.

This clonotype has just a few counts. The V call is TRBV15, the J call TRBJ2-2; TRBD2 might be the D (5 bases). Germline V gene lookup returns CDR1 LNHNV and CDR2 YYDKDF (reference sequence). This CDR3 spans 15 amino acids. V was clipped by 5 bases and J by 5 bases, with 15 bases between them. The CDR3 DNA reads TGTGCCACCAGCGGAAGGGTAGCGTTGACCGGGGAGCTGTTTTTT. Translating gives CATSGRVALTGELFF.

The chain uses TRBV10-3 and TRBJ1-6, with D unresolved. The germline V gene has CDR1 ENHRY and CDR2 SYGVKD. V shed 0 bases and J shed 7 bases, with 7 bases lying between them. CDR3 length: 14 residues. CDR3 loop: CAISESPENSPLHF. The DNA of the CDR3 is TGTGCCATCAGTGAGTCACCTGAAAATTCACCCCTCCACTTT.

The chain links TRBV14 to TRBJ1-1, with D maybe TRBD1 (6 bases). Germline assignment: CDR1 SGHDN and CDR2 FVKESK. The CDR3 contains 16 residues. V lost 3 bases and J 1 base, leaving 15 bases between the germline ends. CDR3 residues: CASSHPRGRSNTEAFF. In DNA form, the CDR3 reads TGTGCCAGCAGCCACCCCCGGGGGCGGTCGAACACTGAAGCTTTCTTT.

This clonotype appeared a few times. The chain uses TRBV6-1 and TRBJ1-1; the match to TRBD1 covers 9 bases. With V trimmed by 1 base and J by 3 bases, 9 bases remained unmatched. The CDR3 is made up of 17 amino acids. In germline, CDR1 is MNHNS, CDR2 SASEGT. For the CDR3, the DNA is TGTGCCAGCAGTGAAGGAATTTACAGGGGGCCCGACACTGAAGCTTTCTTT. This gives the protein CASSEGIYRGPDTEAFF.

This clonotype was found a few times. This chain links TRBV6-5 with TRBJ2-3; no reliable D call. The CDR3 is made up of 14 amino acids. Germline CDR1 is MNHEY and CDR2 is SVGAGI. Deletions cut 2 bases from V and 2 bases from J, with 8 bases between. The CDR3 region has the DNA TGTGCCAGCAGTTACGAGGTTCCCACAGATACGCAGTATTTT. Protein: CASSYEVPTDTQYF.

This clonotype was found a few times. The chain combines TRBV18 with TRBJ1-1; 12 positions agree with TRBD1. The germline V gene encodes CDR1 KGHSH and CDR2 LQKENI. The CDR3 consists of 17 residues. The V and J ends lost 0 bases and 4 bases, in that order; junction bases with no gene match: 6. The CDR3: CASSPPGQGAWGTEAFF. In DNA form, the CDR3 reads TGTGCCAGCTCACCACCGGGACAGGGGGCATGGGGCACTGAAGCTTTCTTT.

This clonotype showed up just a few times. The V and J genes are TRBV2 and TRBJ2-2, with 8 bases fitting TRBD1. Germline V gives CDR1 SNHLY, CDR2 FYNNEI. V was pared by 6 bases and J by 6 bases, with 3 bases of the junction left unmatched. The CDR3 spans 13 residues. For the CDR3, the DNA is TGTGCCAGCAGCGAACAGGGGGCCGGGGAGCTGTTTTTT. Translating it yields CASSEQGAGELFF. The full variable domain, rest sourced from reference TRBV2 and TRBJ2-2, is EPEVTQTPSHQVTQMGQEVILRCVPISNHLYFYWYRQILGQKVEFLVSFYNNEISEKSEIFDDQFSVERPDGSNFTLKIRSTKLEDSAMYFCASSEQGAGELFFGEGSRLTVL.

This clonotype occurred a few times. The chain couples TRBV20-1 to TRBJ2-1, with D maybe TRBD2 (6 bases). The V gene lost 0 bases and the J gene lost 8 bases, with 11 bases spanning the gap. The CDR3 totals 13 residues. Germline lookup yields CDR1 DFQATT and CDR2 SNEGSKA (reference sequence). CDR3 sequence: CSARDRGWDEQFF. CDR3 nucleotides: TGCAGTGCTAGAGATCGGGGGTGGGATGAGCAGTTCTTC.

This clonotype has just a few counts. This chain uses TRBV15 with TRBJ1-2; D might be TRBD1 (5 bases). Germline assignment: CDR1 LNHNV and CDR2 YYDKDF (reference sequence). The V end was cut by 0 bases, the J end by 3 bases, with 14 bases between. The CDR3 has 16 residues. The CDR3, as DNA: TGTGCCACCAGCAGAGATGGGGCAGGGAGATACTATGGCTACACCTTC. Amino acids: CATSRDGAGRYYGYTF.

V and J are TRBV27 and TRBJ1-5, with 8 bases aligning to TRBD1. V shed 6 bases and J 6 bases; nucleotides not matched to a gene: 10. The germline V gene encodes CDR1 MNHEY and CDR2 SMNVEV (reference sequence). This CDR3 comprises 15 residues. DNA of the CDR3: TGTGCCAGCAGCCCAGGTGACAGGGGAGCTCAGCCCCAGCATTTT. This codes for CASSPGDRGAQPQHF.

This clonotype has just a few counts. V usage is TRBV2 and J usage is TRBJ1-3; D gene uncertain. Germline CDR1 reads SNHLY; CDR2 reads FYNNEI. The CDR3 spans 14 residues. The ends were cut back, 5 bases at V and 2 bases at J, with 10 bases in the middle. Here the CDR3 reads CASSPGFAGNTIYF. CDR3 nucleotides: TGTGCCAGCAGTCCGGGGTTTGCTGGAAACACCATATATTTT.